This T cell receptor beta chain was sequenced during a study of beta chain features in type 1 diabetes. Findings of the study overall: Moderate yet significant TCRB CDR3 shortening was seen in Type 1 diabetes patients in all four CD4+ subsets. Among type 1 diabetes patients, VDJ junctions had fewer insertions and more deletions.

Turning to this clone: Its matching antigen is unknown.

The CDR3 covers 16 residues. From germline, CDR1 is ENHRY and CDR2 SYGVKD. V dropped 7 bases and J dropped 1 base, with 18 bases sitting between them. As every portion of the isolated RNA was reverse transcribed, the sequencing read expressed TCRB transcripts. Profiled with immunoSEQ multiplex PCR; TCRdb holds only in-frame clones, not every one. The table has roughly 180,000 clones, 7.5% to 8.5% seen once. The chain recombines TRBV10-3 with TRBJ2-3; maybe TRBD1 (5 bases). The specimen was central memory CD4+ T cells from blood. This clonotype was sampled from a man aged 18 to 35 with type 1 diabetes. The CDR3 region is CAIMDEHQGGTDTQYF. The CDR3 nucleotides read TGTGCCATCATGGATGAGCATCAGGGCGGCACAGATACGCAGTATTTT.